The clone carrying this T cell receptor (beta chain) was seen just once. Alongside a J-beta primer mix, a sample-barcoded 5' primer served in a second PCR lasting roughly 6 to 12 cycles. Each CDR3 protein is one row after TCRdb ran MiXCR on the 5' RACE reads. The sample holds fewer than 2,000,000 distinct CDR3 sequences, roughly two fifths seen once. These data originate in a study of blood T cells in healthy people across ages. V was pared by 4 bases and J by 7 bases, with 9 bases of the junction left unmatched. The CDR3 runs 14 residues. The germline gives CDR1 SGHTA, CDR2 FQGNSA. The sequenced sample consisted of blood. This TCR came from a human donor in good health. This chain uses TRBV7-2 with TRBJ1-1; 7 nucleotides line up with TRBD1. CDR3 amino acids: CASSSPRTGIEAFF. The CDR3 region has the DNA TGTGCCAGCAGCTCCCCTCGGACAGGAATTGAAGCTTTCTTT.